Below, 19 T cell receptor beta chains from the same sample are listed, as sequenced in a study of blood T cell repertoires in COVID-19. The assay was immunoSEQ multiplex PCR, and TCRdb's table has in-frame clones only and misses some. Of 250,000 or so clones listed, about nine tenths were seen once; the top ten hold approximately 4%. The specimen sequenced was PBMCs or T cells enriched from blood (not recorded which). Every receptor here comes from a woman under 40 with acute COVID-19.

The chain employs TRBV28 and TRBJ2-5; D remains unclear. This CDR3 region has 10 residues. Trimming removed 5 bases at V and 4 bases at J, with 2 bases between. Germline CDR1 is MDHEN and CDR2 is SYDVKM. The CDR3 protein is CASSRETQYF. The CDR3 DNA reads TGTGCCAGCAGTCGAGAGACCCAGTACTTC.

This chain joins TRBV28 and TRBJ2-1; D perhaps matches TRBD2 (7 bases). Trimming removed 5 bases at V and 2 bases at J, with 19 bases between. Germline assignment: CDR1 MDHEN and CDR2 SYDVKM. The CDR3 covers 17 residues. CDR3 sequence (DNA): TGTGCCAGCAGTCTGGTCGGGGCGGGGGCAACCTACAATGAGCAGTTCTTC. This translates into CASSLVGAGATYNEQFF. The full variable domain, in which reference TRBV28 and TRBJ2-1 provide the parts outside the CDR3, is DVKVTQSSRYLVKRTGEKVFLECVQDMDHENMFWYRQDPGLGLRLIYFSYDVKMKEKGDIPEGYSVSREKKERFSLILESASTNQTSMYLCASSLVGAGATYNEQFFGPGTRLTVL.

The chain joins TRBV19 to TRBJ2-7; 9 bases fit TRBD1. Germline trimming cut 4 bases from V and 3 bases from J; bases unmatched to any gene: 10. Germline V lookup: CDR1 LNHDA, CDR2 SQIVND (reference sequence). CDR3 length equals 16 residues. CDR3 region: CASSTGTGRLGYEQYF. The CDR3 DNA is TGTGCCAGTAGTACCGGGACAGGGAGGCTCGGCTACGAGCAGTACTTC.

The V call is TRBV19, the J call TRBJ2-1, with a possible D match to TRBD1 (5 bases). The V end was cut by 0 bases, the J end by 3 bases, with 9 bases between. The CDR3 is made up of 15 amino acids. Germline V gene data show CDR1 as LNHDA and CDR2 as SQIVND (reference sequence). The CDR3 region is CASSIDQGNYNEQFF. CDR3 coding DNA: TGTGCCAGTAGTATAGATCAGGGCAACTACAATGAGCAGTTCTTC.

The rearrangement links TRBV3-1 (or the pseudogene TRBV3-2) to TRBJ2-4; TRBD2 matches 7 bases. The CDR3 is 14 residues long. CDR1 is LGHDT and CDR2 is YNNKEL in the germline V gene (reference sequence). Losses at the gene ends were 3 bases for V and 5 bases for J; bases not matched to a gene: 4. The CDR3 loop reads CASSQVGGENIQYF. CDR3 coding DNA: TGTGCCAGCAGCCAGGTGGGGGGGGAAAACATTCAGTACTTC.

V and J are TRBV28 and TRBJ2-7; the D is unclear. Germline assignment: CDR1 MDHEN and CDR2 SYDVKM. The CDR3 loop spans 13 amino acids. V was pared by 7 bases and J by 9 bases, with 19 bases between. Here the CDR3 DNA reads TGTGCCAGCAACCAACTGGCAGGTTGGTGGCAGTACTTC. Protein product: CASNQLAGWWQYF.

V gene TRBV11-3 combines with J gene TRBJ2-7; TRBD1 agrees at 9 bases. The CDR3 has 14 residues. The V gene end was trimmed by 5 bases and the J gene end by 3 bases; junction bases not matched to a gene: 5. Germline loops: CDR1 SGHNT, CDR2 YENEEA. CDR3 in amino acids: CASSPGQGYYEQYF. The CDR3 nucleotides are TGTGCCAGCAGCCCGGGACAGGGATACTACGAGCAGTACTTC.

The chain uses TRBV28 and TRBJ2-7, with 8 bases fitting TRBD2. CDR3 length: 17 residues. CDR1 MDHEN and CDR2 SYDVKM come from the germline V gene. Germline trimming cut 7 bases from V and 3 bases from J; bases unmatched to any gene: 17. CDR3 sequence (DNA): TGTGCCAGCAATCCCACGGCGGGGGTAGCGGGACTCTACGAGCAGTACTTC. This codes for CASNPTAGVAGLYEQYF.

The chain combines TRBV30 with TRBJ1-2; D unclear. The CDR3 length is 13 residues. V lost 1 base, J lost 5 bases, and 11 bases lay in between. Germline loops: CDR1 GTSNPN, CDR2 SVGIG (reference sequence). The chain's CDR3 is CAWSDDNTYGYTF. The DNA of the CDR3 is TGTGCCTGGAGTGACGACAATACATATGGCTACACCTTC.

V usage is TRBV18 and J usage is TRBJ2-3; 11 bases fit TRBD2. CDR1 is KGHSH and CDR2 is LQKENI in the germline V gene. CDR3 length equals 17 residues. With 5 bases clipped from V and 0 bases from J, the junction kept 7 bases outside the gene matches. The chain's CDR3 is CASSSGLADLSTDTQYF. For the CDR3, the DNA is TGTGCCAGCTCATCGGGACTAGCGGACCTCAGCACAGATACGCAGTATTTT.

The chain has TRBV4-1 and TRBJ1-2; D is possibly TRBD1 (5 bases). Germline lookup yields CDR1 MGHRA and CDR2 YSYEKL. With 5 bases removed from V and 4 bases from J, the gap between germline ends came to 20 bases. The CDR3 contains 16 residues. The CDR3 spells CASSTDSGLRGYGYTF. In nucleotides, the CDR3 is TGCGCCAGCAGCACTGACTCGGGACTGAGGGGCTATGGCTACACCTTC.

This chain uses TRBV6-5 with TRBJ1-5; D unclear. Germline V CDR1 and CDR2: MNHEY, SVGAGI. The CDR3 consists of 15 residues. The V and J ends lost 0 bases and 3 bases respectively, with 9 bases between them. CDR3 region: CASSYSSQDNQPQHF. The CDR3 DNA is TGTGCCAGCAGTTACTCGAGTCAGGACAATCAGCCCCAGCATTTT.

This chain uses TRBV21-1 with TRBJ2-3; TRBD1, the table's D call, lacks a check against the DNA. TRBV21-1 counts as a pseudogene. CDR3 length: 15 residues. The CDR3 region has the DNA TGTGCCAGCATACGGACAGGAATATACACAGATACGCAGTATTTT. Its translation is CASIRTGIYTDTQYF.

The genes are TRBV19 and TRBJ2-1; a possible D gene is TRBD1 (5 bases). The germline V gene has CDR1 LNHDA and CDR2 SQIVND (reference sequence). CDR3 size: 14 residues. Trimming took 7 bases from V and 4 from J, leaving 14 bases between them. The CDR3 DNA is TGTGCCAGTACCCCGACAGCGACTTACAATGAGCAGTTCTTC. It specifies CASTPTATYNEQFF. Filled out from reference TRBV19 and TRBJ2-1, the complete variable domain reads DGGITQSPKYLFRKEGQNVTLSCEQNLNHDAMYWYRQDPGQGLRLIYYSQIVNDFQKGDIAEGYSVSREKKESFPLTVTSAQKNPTAFYLCASTPTATYNEQFFGPGTRLTVL.

V and J are TRBV30 and TRBJ1-4; D gene ambiguous. Trimming took off 0 bases at V and 4 bases at J, with 12 bases between the two ends. The CDR3 contains 15 residues. The germline V gene encodes CDR1 GTSNPN and CDR2 SVGIG (reference sequence). In DNA, the CDR3 is TGTGCCTGGAGTGTCGCCATGAACAGTAATGAAAAACTGTTTTTT. It is translated as CAWSVAMNSNEKLFF.

This rearrangement joins TRBV24-1 to TRBJ2-7; a weak D match, TRBD1 (6 bases). The V gene's germline CDR1 is KGHDR and CDR2 SFDVKD. V was trimmed by 3 bases and J by 0 bases, leaving 8 bases between them. The CDR3 extends over 14 amino acids. CDR3 loop: CATSDPGHSYEQYF. DNA for the CDR3: TGTGCCACCAGTGATCCGGGACACTCCTACGAGCAGTACTTC.

Regarding this clone: One end of the junction fails to match germline, which may point to a read error. The chain joins TRBV2 to TRBJ2-3, with D perhaps TRBD1 (5 bases). CDR3 length equals 12 residues. Germline lookup yields CDR1 SNHLY and CDR2 FYNNEI. This chain's CDR3 is CASSPRADKQYF. The CDR3 DNA is TGTGCCAGCAGTCCCAGGGCAGATAAGCAGTATTTT.

V is TRBV18 and J is TRBJ2-2; possibly TRBD2 for D (6 bases). Germline V gene data show CDR1 as KGHSH and CDR2 as LQKENI. Trimming stripped 2 bases from V and 7 bases from J, with 11 bases between. CDR3 length: 14 amino acids. The CDR3 loop is CASSPLEGGGELFF. CDR3 bases: TGTGCCAGCTCACCATTGGAGGGAGGCGGGGAGCTGTTTTTT.

This clone was observed a few times. The genes are TRBV18 and TRBJ2-5; 10 bases match TRBD2. The V segment lost 1 base and the J segment 2 bases; nucleotides outside the gene matches: 4. Looked up from germline, CDR1 is KGHSH and CDR2 is LQKENI. The CDR3 has 16 residues. The CDR3 region has the DNA TGTGCCAGCTCACCACTTCAAGCGGGAGGGCAAGAGACCCAGTACTTC. Amino acid sequence: CASSPLQAGGQETQYF.